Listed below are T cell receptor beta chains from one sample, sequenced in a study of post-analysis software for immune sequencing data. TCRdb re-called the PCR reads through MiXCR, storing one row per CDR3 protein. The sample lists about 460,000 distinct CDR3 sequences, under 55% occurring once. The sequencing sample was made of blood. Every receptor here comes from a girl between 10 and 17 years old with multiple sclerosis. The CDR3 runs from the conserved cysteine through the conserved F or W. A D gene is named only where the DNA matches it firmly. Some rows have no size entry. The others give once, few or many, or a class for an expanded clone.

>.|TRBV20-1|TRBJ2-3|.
TGCAGTGCTAGAGACTTCTGGGGCACAGATACGCAGTATTTT
CSARDFWGTDTQYF
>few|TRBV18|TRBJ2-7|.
TGTGCCAGCTCACCACCGGACAACAGGATCTACGAGCAGTACTTC
CASSPPDNRIYEQYF
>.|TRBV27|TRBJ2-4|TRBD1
TGTGCCAGCACCACGGGGACAGGAGAAAACATTCAGTACTTC
CASTTGTGENIQYF
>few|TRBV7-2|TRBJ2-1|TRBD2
TGTGCCAGCAGCTTAGCCGAATCTAGCGGGGGTTACAATGAGCAGTTCTTC
CASSLAESSGGYNEQFF
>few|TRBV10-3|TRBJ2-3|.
TGTGCCATCGGGGCTAGCGCGACGGATACGCAGTATTTT
CAIGASATDTQYF
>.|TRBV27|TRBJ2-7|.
TGTGCCAGCAGTTTATCCTACTCGATGGGCTACGAGCAGTACTTC
CASSLSYSMGYEQYF
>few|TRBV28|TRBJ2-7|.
TGTGCCAGCAGTGGCAGGGGGGACGAGCAGTACTTC
CASSGRGDEQYF
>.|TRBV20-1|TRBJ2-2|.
TGCAGTGCTAGGCTACAGACAGGCCGAACGAACACCGGGGAGCTGTTTTTT
CSARLQTGRTNTGELFF
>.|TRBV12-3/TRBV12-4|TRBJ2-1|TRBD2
TGTGCCAGCAGCCCCGGGACTAGCGGGACCAATGAGCAGTTCTTC
CASSPGTSGTNEQFF
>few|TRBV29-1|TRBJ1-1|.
TGCAGCGGCCGACCCTCCACCAAGACTGAAGCTTTCTTT
CSGRPSTKTEAFF
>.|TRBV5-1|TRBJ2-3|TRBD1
TGCGCCAGCAGCGGGACAGGGGTCACAGATACGCAGTATTTT
CASSGTGVTDTQYF
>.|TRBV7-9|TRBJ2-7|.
TGTGCCAGCAGCTTAGCCGGTTCGGCCTACGAGCAGTACTTC
CASSLAGSAYEQYF